A single T cell receptor beta chain is shown here with its context. The method was immunoSEQ multiplex PCR; TCRdb's version includes in-frame clones alone and lacks a portion of them. The table records 60,000 to 75,000 clones, around 80% of them present only once. These data originate in a study of T cell responses to AZD1222 COVID-19 vaccine. Germline lookup yields CDR1 SGHTA and CDR2 FQGNSA. Trimming pared 2 bases from V and 5 bases from J, leaving 9 bases between. The CDR3 extends over 13 amino acids. The chain uses TRBV7-2 and TRBJ2-5, with D perhaps TRBD2 (6 bases). Here the sequenced sample was peripheral blood, taken 28 days after the second AZD1222 dose. This TCR came from an adult who received the AZD1222 COVID-19 vaccine. DNA of the CDR3: TGTGCCAGCAGCTTACCTAGCGTGGAGACCCAGTACTTC. Residues: CASSLPSVETQYF.